This T cell receptor (beta chain) was identified during a study of shared clonotypes between healthy human individuals. Sequenced by immunoSEQ multiplex PCR; TCRdb stores in-frame clones only, minus some. The repertoire includes under 2.5 million clones, 92% of them detected once, and 0.37% sits in the top ten. The study, taken as a whole, reports: The study generally estimated greater richness for naive than memory subsets.

Naive CD4+ cells were CD45RA-selected; the remaining cells were memory. The CDR3 length is 15 residues. Germline loops: CDR1 SEHNR, CDR2 FQNEAQ (reference sequence). V lost 1 base, J lost 3 bases, and 13 bases lay in between. A note on this clone: The antigen remains unidentified.

The chain joins TRBV7-9 to TRBJ2-7; D may be TRBD1 (6 bases). The TCR was taken from a young man in good health. Some clones in this sample may be carry-over from other donors' samples. The sample comprised naive CD4+ T cells from PBMCs. Described subset: CD45RA+ positively selected. Here the CDR3 DNA reads TGTGCCAGCAGCTTAGGTCGGGACACCTTCTACGAGCAGTACTTC. As protein: CASSLGRDTFYEQYF.